Listed below are T cell receptor beta chains from one sample, sequenced in a study of blood T cell repertoires in COVID-19. Measured with immunoSEQ multiplex PCR; TCRdb has only the in-frame clones, and not every one. The sample lists some 380,000 clones, around 90% occurring once. The sample comprised PBMCs or T cells enriched from blood (not recorded which). The receptors come from a woman between 40 and 55 years old with acute COVID-19. CDR3s include the opening cysteine and the closing phenylalanine or tryptophan. D genes are given only for firm matches. The listing skips clone size in some rows; elsewhere it reads once, few, many or a size class.

cdr3_nt,cdr3_aa,d_call,j_call,clone_size,v_call
TGTGCCTGGAACCCGGACAGGGTGGCCGGGGAGCAGTACTTC,CAWNPDRVAGEQYF,TRBD1,TRBJ2-7,.,TRBV30
TGTGCCATGGGGGGGGCGATCAACGAGCAGTACTTC,CAMGGAINEQYF,.,TRBJ2-7,.,TRBV21-1
TGTGCCAGCAGCTTATTACAAGTAACAGGCTCGTGGAACACTGAAGCTTTCTTT,CASSLLQVTGSWNTEAFF,.,TRBJ1-1,.,TRBV7-9
TGTGCCAGTAGGGGAGGGGTACTTGTGGACACTGAAGCTTTCTTT,CASRGGVLVDTEAFF,.,TRBJ1-1,.,TRBV19
TGCGCCAGCAGCTTATTTGACAGTAACAATGAGCAGTTCTTC,CASSLFDSNNEQFF,.,TRBJ2-1,.,TRBV5-1
TGTGCCAGTACGCGGGGGAACTTTTATAATTCACCCCTCCACTTT,CASTRGNFYNSPLHF,.,TRBJ1-6,.,TRBV19
TGTGCCACCAGTAAGGACAGGGCTGAGAGGCCCCAGCATTTT,CATSKDRAERPQHF,TRBD1,TRBJ1-5,.,TRBV15
TGTGCCAGCACCCCGGCTAGCGGGGGGGCGACAGATACGCAGTATTTT,CASTPASGGATDTQYF,TRBD2,TRBJ2-3,.,TRBV2
TGTGCCAGCAGCCAAAGGACACACTACAATGAGCAGTTCTTC,CASSQRTHYNEQFF,.,TRBJ2-1,.,TRBV5-6
TGCGCCAGCAGCTTGGGGCCTCGCTACAATGAGCAGTTCTTC,CASSLGPRYNEQFF,.,TRBJ2-1,.,TRBV5-1
TGTGCCAGCAACAAAGGACTAGCGGGGGGGGTCACAGATACGCAGTATTTT,CASNKGLAGGVTDTQYF,TRBD2,TRBJ2-3,.,TRBV2
TGCGCCAGCAGCCAAGATCAACAGGCGCTCTTCTACGAGCAGTACTTC,CASSQDQQALFYEQYF,.,TRBJ2-7,once,TRBV4-1
TGTGCCAGCGTCCAGGGGCCGCCTTTCAATCAGCCCCAGCATTTT,CASVQGPPFNQPQHF,.,TRBJ1-5,.,TRBV2
TGCGCCAGCAGCCAGTGGCCTCGGGAGCTGTTTTTT,CASSQWPRELFF,.,TRBJ2-2,.,TRBV4-1
TGCGCCAGCAGCCAGAGACAGGGGGTTTGGGAGCAGTACTTC,CASSQRQGVWEQYF,TRBD1,TRBJ2-7,.,TRBV4-1
TGCGCCAGCAGCTTGGTCGGGGTTCAGTATGGTTCACCCCTCCACTTT,CASSLVGVQYGSPLHF,.,TRBJ1-6,.,TRBV5-1
TGCGCCAGCAGCCCGTACGAGGGTGGTAATTCACCCCTCCACTTT,CASSPYEGGNSPLHF,.,TRBJ1-6,.,TRBV4-1
TGTGCCAGCAGCCCATCGGGACAGGAACACAATGAGCAGTTCTTC,CASSPSGQEHNEQFF,TRBD1,TRBJ2-1,.,TRBV9
TGTGCCAGTAGTCCCGCTCCGGGAGCCACTGAAGCTTTCTTT,CASSPAPGATEAFF,.,TRBJ1-1,.,TRBV19
TGTGCCAGCAGCTTAGCGGCTGGACAGGGTTACGAGCAGTACTTC,CASSLAAGQGYEQYF,TRBD1,TRBJ2-7,once,TRBV7-6
TGTGCCAGCAGCCGCCTTTCACTAGCGGGGGTCGGGGAGACCCAGTACTTC,CASSRLSLAGVGETQYF,TRBD2,TRBJ2-5,once,TRBV5-6
TGTGCCAGCAGCTTAGCCGGGACAGGGCCAAATCAGCCCCAGCATTTT,CASSLAGTGPNQPQHF,TRBD1,TRBJ1-5,once,TRBV11-2
TGTGCCAGCAGTGAGGGGGGTTCTGGCTACACCTTC,CASSEGGSGYTF,.,TRBJ1-2,.,TRBV2
TGTGCCAGCAGCATACGGGTGAACACTGAAGCTTTCTTT,CASSIRVNTEAFF,.,TRBJ1-1,.,TRBV12-3/TRBV12-4
TGCGCCAGCAGCTTGTACGGGGGAACCTCCTACAATGAGCAGTTCTTC,CASSLYGGTSYNEQFF,.,TRBJ2-1,.,TRBV5-1
TGTGCCAGCAGCTCCAGTAACAGGTTTGCGGCCCTACAAGAGACCCAGTACTTC,CASSSSNRFAALQETQYF,.,TRBJ2-5,.,TRBV7-6
TGTGCCTGGAGCGGGACAGGGTGGTCAGAGACCCAGTACTTC,CAWSGTGWSETQYF,TRBD1,TRBJ2-5,.,TRBV30
TGTGCCAGCAGATCTACAGGGGAACGTGGCTACACCTTC,CASRSTGERGYTF,TRBD1,TRBJ1-2,.,TRBV6-5
TGCGCCAGCAGCCAGAACGGAGCGGCAGTAGGCGACTATGGCTACACCTTC,CASSQNGAAVGDYGYTF,.,TRBJ1-2,few,TRBV4-1
TGTGCCACCAGTGATTTGGGACAGATTAACGGTCAGCCCCAGCATTTT,CATSDLGQINGQPQHF,.,TRBJ1-5,.,TRBV24-1
TGTGCCAGCAAAAGTCCAGGGGTGGTCTTCGGGGAGCTGTTTTTT,CASKSPGVVFGELFF,.,TRBJ2-2,once,TRBV6-5
TGTGCCAGCAGTTTCGTTCATGGGCAGGGGTTCTATGGCTACACCTTC,CASSFVHGQGFYGYTF,.,TRBJ1-2,.,TRBV27
TGTGCCAGCAGCATCAGGGTATTTTACGAGCAGTACTTC,CASSIRVFYEQYF,.,TRBJ2-7,.,TRBV12-1
TGCAGTGCTAGTGAGACTAGCGGGGGCTATAGCTCCTACAATGAGCAGTTCTTC,CSASETSGGYSSYNEQFF,TRBD2,TRBJ2-1,.,TRBV20-1
TGTGCCACCAGCAAAACTAGCGGGGGCGCCCTATCGGGGGATACGCAGTATTTT,CATSKTSGGALSGDTQYF,TRBD2,TRBJ2-3,.,TRBV15
TGTGCCAGCAGCTCTCAGTTGGCCCAGTACTTC,CASSSQLAQYF,.,TRBJ2-5,.,TRBV7-9
TGTGCCAGCAGTGTGGGAGGAAATCAGCCCCAGCATTTT,CASSVGGNQPQHF,.,TRBJ1-5,.,TRBV2
TGTGCCAGCAGCATGGACCACAGGGGGCAGGCTTTCTTT,CASSMDHRGQAFF,TRBD1,TRBJ1-1,.,TRBV5-4
TGTGCCAGCAGCCCCCGTACGGGGGGGGGCTCTGGGGCCAACGTCCTGACTTTC,CASSPRTGGGSGANVLTF,TRBD2,TRBJ2-6,few,TRBV7-6
TGCGCCAGCAGTCGCCCAGGCTACAGCTCTGGAAACACCATATATTTT,CASSRPGYSSGNTIYF,.,TRBJ1-3,.,TRBV23-1
TGCAGCGTTGGAGAGAGACGGGGGGCCTACGAGCAGTACTTC,CSVGERRGAYEQYF,TRBD2,TRBJ2-7,.,TRBV29-1
TGCGCCAGCAGCTTGGTGGGCAGGGGGATTGAAGCTTTCTTT,CASSLVGRGIEAFF,TRBD1,TRBJ1-1,.,TRBV5-1
TGTGCCAGCAGCTGGGACAGGGGTTTGGCCGGGGAGCTGTTTTTT,CASSWDRGLAGELFF,TRBD1,TRBJ2-2,.,TRBV11-3
TGTGCCAGCAGTTACCGCAATGAGCAGTTCTTC,CASSYRNEQFF,.,TRBJ2-1,.,TRBV6-5
TGCAGCGTTGAATCTGTAAACTATGGCTACACCTTC,CSVESVNYGYTF,.,TRBJ1-2,.,TRBV29-1
TGTGCCAGCAGCCCAACGGACAGGGCCACAGATACGCAGTATTTT,CASSPTDRATDTQYF,TRBD1,TRBJ2-3,once,TRBV6-4